Listed below are T cell receptor beta chains from one sample, sequenced in a study of HIV-infected children after antiretroviral therapy interruption. Via MiXCR, TCRdb re-called the 3' RACE reads, giving one row per CDR3 protein. Of some 90,000 distinct CDR3 sequences listed, 5.5% to 8.5% are singletons. Sequencing was performed on CD45RA+ CD4+ T cells from PBMCs, pooled from several time points, taken from a donor given antiretroviral therapy, either interrupted or continuous. Source of these receptors: a pool of human donors with HIV. Both conserved end residues are part of each CDR3. Clone size is stated in some rows and not others, as once, few, many or a class when expanded.

clone size | J gene | V gene | CDR3 protein
many | TRBJ2-6 | TRBV21-1 | CASSPDRAGANVLTF
many | TRBJ1-1 | TRBV5-1 | CASSSSLTGNTEAFF
many | TRBJ2-3 | TRBV6-5 | CASSYRELVDTQYF
many | TRBJ2-3 | TRBV2 | CASSRLSGIPDTQYF
- | TRBJ1-2 | TRBV7-3 | CASSFSQGEGYTF
many | TRBJ2-6 | TRBV5-1 | CASSPQGAGGANVLTF
many | TRBJ1-6 | TRBV5-5 | CASSPGRHNSPLHF
many | TRBJ1-1 | TRBV12-3/TRBV12-4 | CASSGTGGARAFF
- | TRBJ1-6 | TRBV3-1 | CASSHSGGPLHF
many | TRBJ2-4 | TRBV29-1 | CSSRTGVPQNTLYF
few | TRBJ1-5 | TRBV19 | CASSIRRAQGILYSNQPQHF
- | TRBJ1-2 | TRBV5-1 | CASSLEGDYGYTF
many | TRBJ1-1 | TRBV5-1 | CASSLDPGGMNTEAFF
- | TRBJ2-1 | TRBV12-3/TRBV12-4 | CASSHNEQFF
many | TRBJ2-3 | TRBV11-2 | CASSLDRPSGAWTDTQYF
- | TRBJ2-7 | TRBV18 | CASSPDRTTYEQYF
many | TRBJ1-2 | TRBV12-3/TRBV12-4 | CASSLGREGTNGYTF
few | TRBJ1-5 | TRBV10-3 | CAISESGTFERGNQPQHF
many | TRBJ2-7 | TRBV2 | CASLTHRDSSYEQYF
many | TRBJ1-1 | TRBV10-1 | CASSKDRGFPEAFF
many | TRBJ1-5 | TRBV6-4 | CASSETEYSNQPQHF
many | TRBJ1-1 | TRBV7-8 | CASSFKGGNMNTEAFF
few | TRBJ2-5 | TRBV24-1 | CATSDILAVQETQYF
many | TRBJ1-4 | TRBV24-1 | CATSDPGREEKLFF
many | TRBJ2-7 | TRBV7-9 | CASTLDWKSYEQYF
many | TRBJ1-2 | TRBV29-1 | CSVEANYGYTF
many | TRBJ2-3 | TRBV12-3/TRBV12-4 | CATLRGTYSTDTQYF
many | TRBJ2-7 | TRBV7-2 | CASSLTSGRIEQYF
many | TRBJ1-2 | TRBV3-1 | CASSQEYLFGYTF
- | TRBJ2-3 | TRBV7-2 | CASSSEPGLARGAQYF
many | TRBJ1-2 | TRBV5-4 | CATGKTAANYGYTF
- | TRBJ2-1 | TRBV5-1 | CASSLDGGGAYNEQFF
many | TRBJ2-1 | TRBV5-1 | CASRLGPNNEQFF
many | TRBJ2-7 | TRBV7-4 | CASSRLWTGPYEQYF
few | TRBJ1-1 | TRBV2 | CASSRQGKAAFF
many | TRBJ2-3 | TRBV6-6 | CATKRGGTDTQYF
many | TRBJ1-6 | TRBV7-2 | CASTLQGQIGPLHF
many | TRBJ2-3 | TRBV24-1 | CATSDSGSTDTQYF
few | TRBJ1-1 | TRBV7-9 | CASMVIAGNTEAFF
many | TRBJ1-1 | TRBV11-2 | CASSFTGGTEAFF
many | TRBJ2-2 | TRBV7-9 | CASSLATGELFF
few | TRBJ2-1 | TRBV15 | CATSRDTYEQFF
many | TRBJ2-7 | TRBV21-1 | CASSPWDGDYEQYF
many | TRBJ2-3 | TRBV6-6 | CASSYSSIWGRHRDTQYF
many | TRBJ2-1 | TRBV24-1 | CATSDGTGMVNEQFF
many | TRBJ1-3 | TRBV27 | CASSRDRLSGNTIYF
few | TRBJ1-5 | TRBV9 | CASSVGPSRAQPQHF
many | TRBJ2-1 | TRBV7-7 | CASSLDGTLYNEQFF
many | TRBJ1-1 | TRBV27 | CASSVRTGTNTEAFF
many | TRBJ2-5 | TRBV4-2 | CASSPTLGIQTQYF
many | TRBJ1-6 | TRBV30 | CAWSVPDRGRPPLHF
many | TRBJ2-7 | TRBV29-1 | CSVVLPGRRNEQYF